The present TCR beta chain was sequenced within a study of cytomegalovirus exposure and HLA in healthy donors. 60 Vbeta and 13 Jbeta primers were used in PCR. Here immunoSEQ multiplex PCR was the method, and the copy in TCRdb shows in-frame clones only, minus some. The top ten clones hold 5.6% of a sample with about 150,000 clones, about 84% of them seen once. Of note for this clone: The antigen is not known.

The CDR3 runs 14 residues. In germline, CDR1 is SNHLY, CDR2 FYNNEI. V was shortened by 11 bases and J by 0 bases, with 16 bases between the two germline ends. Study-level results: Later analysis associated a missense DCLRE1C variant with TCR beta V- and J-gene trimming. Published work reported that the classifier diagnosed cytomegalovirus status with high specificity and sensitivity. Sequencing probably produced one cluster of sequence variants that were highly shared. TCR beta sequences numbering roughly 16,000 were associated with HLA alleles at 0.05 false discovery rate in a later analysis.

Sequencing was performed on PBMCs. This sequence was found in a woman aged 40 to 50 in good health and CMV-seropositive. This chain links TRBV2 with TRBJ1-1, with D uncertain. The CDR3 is CALREGTVNTEAFF. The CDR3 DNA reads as TGTGCCCTCCGGGAAGGCACAGTGAACACTGAAGCTTTCTTT.